A single TCR beta chain is shown here with its context. Its specificity is unknown. Using immunoSEQ multiplex PCR, the repertoire was profiled, and TCRdb retains in-frame clones only, with some absent. The profile shows about 80,000 clones, 84% of them singletons. This sample was taken from a study of OX40 agonist ivuxolimab in advanced cancers. Study conclusions and caveats: It was not determined which antigens were specifically recognized by the peripheral T cells that had undergone clonal expansion.

The sample here was CD4+ or CD8+ T cells sorted from blood, taken in a trial of the OX40 agonist ivuxolimab. This clonotype was sampled from an adult with an advanced solid tumor such as melanoma, head and neck, liver or kidney cancer.

The CDR3 sequence is CASSSDSLNEKLFF. Here the CDR3 DNA reads TGTGCCAGCAGCTCCGACAGCCTTAATGAAAAACTGTTTTTT. The rearrangement joins TRBV5-4 to TRBJ1-4, with a tentative D call TRBD1 (5 bases). The CDR3 sequence is 14 residues long. Germline V lookup: CDR1 SGHNT, CDR2 YYREEE (reference sequence). Trimming removed 3 bases at V and 4 bases at J, with 10 bases between.